Sequencing of this T cell receptor (beta chain) was carried out in a study of pediatric ulcerative colitis. Study overall: Ulcerative colitis patients had pancolitis or left-sided colitis, with confirming histology.

The CDR3 is 16 amino acids. Per germline, CDR1 SGHDT and CDR2 YYEEEE. The V gene end was trimmed by 0 bases and the J gene end by 5 bases; junction bases not matched to a gene: 7. Profiling relied on immunoSEQ multiplex PCR, and the TCRdb table lists in-frame clones only, not all of them. The top ten clones hold 0.75% to 1% of a sample with about 15,000 clones, just under 90% of them seen once. The V and J genes are TRBV5-6 and TRBJ2-3, with TRBD2 identical over 9 bases. This clonotype was obtained from a boy aged 10-17 years with moderate ulcerative colitis. Material for sequencing was blood. CDR3 DNA: TGTGCCAGCAGCTTGGTCGTTAGCGGGAGAGGAGATACGCAGTATTTT. Encoded protein: CASSLVVSGRGDTQYF.